This TCR beta chain originates from a study of cytomegalovirus exposure and HLA in healthy donors. The germline gives CDR1 SGHVS, CDR2 FNYEAQ. V was shortened by 4 bases and J by 1 base, with 4 bases between the two germline ends. This CDR3 has 12 residues. A few counts support this clone. Antigen unknown. Points from the study as a whole: Later analysis demonstrated an association between a missense DCLRE1C variant and TCR beta V- and J-gene trimming.

The PCR was carried out with 60 Vbeta primers and 13 Jbeta primers. Libraries were prepared by immunoSEQ multiplex PCR; TCRdb keeps only in-frame clonotypes and omits some of them. Of around 150,000 clones in the sample, approximately 83% were seen once. Sample: PBMCs. The clonotype comes from a man between 18 and 35 years old in good health and CMV-seropositive. J is TRBJ1-1 and V is TRBV7-6; D is unresolved. In DNA form, the CDR3 reads TGTGCCAGCAGCTCCTCGAACACTGAAGCTTTCTTT. Translated, it gives CASSSSNTEAFF. Together with reference TRBV7-6 and TRBJ1-1, the CDR3 gives the full variable domain: GAGVSQSPRYKVTKRGQDVALRCDPISGHVSLYWYRQALGQGPEFLTYFNYEAQQDKSGLPNDRFSAERPEGSISTLTIQRTEQRDSAMYRCASSSSNTEAFFGQGTRLTVV.